This T cell receptor (beta chain) was obtained from a study of blood T cell repertoires in COVID-19. Study-level background: In each case, the material was cDNA or gDNA derived from T cells, B-cell-depleted T cells, or PBMCs.

In the authors' methods: The authors estimated nucleated cell counts from reference gene primer amplification. TCRdb's copy holds only in-frame clones and misses some; the assay was immunoSEQ multiplex PCR. From that table come the V and J calls and clone size; the DNA was used to work out D and trimming. The sample contains 90,000 to 120,000 clones, about 89% of which appear only once. This CDR3 has 14 residues. Unmatched junction bases numbered 5, after V lost 6 bases and J lost 7 bases. Germline CDR1 reads LGHDT; CDR2 reads YNNKEL (reference sequence). The material sequenced was peripheral blood. V usage is TRBV3-1 (or the pseudogene TRBV3-2) and J usage is TRBJ2-1; 11 nucleotides line up with TRBD2. The source is a man aged 35-49 years with active or convalescent COVID-19. CDR3 in DNA: TGTGCCAGCAGACTCCTAGCGGGAGGAAATGAGCAGTTCTTC. It translates to CASRLLAGGNEQFF.